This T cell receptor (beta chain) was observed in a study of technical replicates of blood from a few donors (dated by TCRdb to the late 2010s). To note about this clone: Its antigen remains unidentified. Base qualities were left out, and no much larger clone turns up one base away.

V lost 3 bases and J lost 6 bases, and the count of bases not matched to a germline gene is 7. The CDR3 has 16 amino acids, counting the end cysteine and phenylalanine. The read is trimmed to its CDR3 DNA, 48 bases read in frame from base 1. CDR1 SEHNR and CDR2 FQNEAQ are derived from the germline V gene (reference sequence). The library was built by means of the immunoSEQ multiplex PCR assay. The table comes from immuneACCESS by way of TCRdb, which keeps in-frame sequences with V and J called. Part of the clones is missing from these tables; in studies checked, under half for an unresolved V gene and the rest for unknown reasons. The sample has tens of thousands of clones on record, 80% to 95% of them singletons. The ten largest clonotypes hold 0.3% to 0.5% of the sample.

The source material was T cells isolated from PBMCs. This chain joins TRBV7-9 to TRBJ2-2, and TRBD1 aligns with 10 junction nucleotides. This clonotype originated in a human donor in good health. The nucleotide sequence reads TGTGCCAGCAGCTTTGGGGACAGGGGTATTTCCGGGGAGCTGTTTTTT. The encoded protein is CASSFGDRGISGELFF.